The 25 T cell receptor beta chains listed next were all sequenced from one sample in a study of shared clonotypes between healthy human individuals (dated by TCRdb to 2019 to 2021). To prepare the library, the immunoSEQ multiplex PCR assay was applied. Held by TCRdb, this immuneACCESS table contains in-frame sequences only and omits some clones. Under half of the omission traces to an unresolved V gene where checked; the cause of the rest is unknown. For this sample the table gives about 1,800,000 clones, of which approximately 94% were detected only once. The top ten clones comprise more than 0.9% of the sample. CD8 naive samples consisted of CD45RO-negative cells that were positively selected for CCR7, yielding a CD45RA+CCR7+ population without TemRA cells. What was sequenced was naive CD8+ T cells sorted from blood. According to the study, the label for this sample's cell subset or site signals: CD45RA+CCR7+. These receptor sequences come from a young man in good health.

This chain uses TRBV7-8 with TRBJ2-7; D not resolved. Germline V gene sequence: CDR1 SGHVS, CDR2 FQNEAQ. The ends were cut back, 5 bases at V and 3 bases at J, with 8 bases in the middle. The CDR3 has 12 amino acids. The CDR3 protein is CASSLRRYEQYF. CDR3 sequence (DNA): TGTGCCAGCAGCCTTCGACGCTACGAGCAGTACTTC.

A single count supports this clone. The same CDR3 also results from other DNA sequences found in this sample. The rearrangement joins TRBV5-1 to TRBJ1-1, with 7 bases matching TRBD1. Germline CDR1 reads SGHRS; CDR2 reads YFSETQ. Unmatched junction bases numbered 3, after V lost 0 bases and J lost 1 base. The CDR3 has 15 residues. CDR3 DNA: TGCGCCAGCAGCTTGGTAGGGACAGCGAACACTGAAGCTTTCTTT. Protein product: CASSLVGTANTEAFF.

This clone was observed a few times. The identical CDR3 is also encoded by other nucleotide sequences in the sample. The J gene is TRBJ2-7, the V gene TRBV5-6, with D possibly being TRBD2 (5 bases). V was trimmed by 0 bases and J by 0 bases, leaving 7 bases between them. The CDR3 totals 14 residues. The germline CDR1 and CDR2 sequences are SGHDT and YYEEEE. The CDR3 is CASSLVGSSYEQYF. CDR3 nucleotides: TGTGCCAGCAGCTTGGTGGGGAGCTCCTACGAGCAGTACTTC. The full variable domain, completed using reference TRBV5-6 and TRBJ2-7, is DAGVTQSPTHLIKTRGQQVTLRCSPKSGHDTVSWYQQALGQGPQFIFQYYEEEERQRGNFPDRFSGHQFPNYSSELNVNALLLGDSALYLCASSLVGSSYEQYFGPGTRLTVT.

The chain combines TRBV7-2 with TRBJ2-1, with 12 bases lining up with TRBD2. From germline, CDR1 is SGHTA and CDR2 FQGNSA. The CDR3 covers 17 residues. V was clipped by 1 base and J by 8 bases; unmatched bases: 9. The CDR3 DNA is TGTGCCAGCAGCTTAGGGGCTAGCGGGAGGGCTTTGTATGAGCAGTTCTTC. It yields the protein CASSLGASGRALYEQFF.

About this clone: At the DNA level, this CDR3 is encoded by other sequences in the same sample as well. The CDR3 reads CASSLGTGMNTEAFF. For the CDR3, the DNA is TGTGCCAGCAGCTTAGGGACTGGCATGAACACTGAAGCTTTCTTT. V and J are TRBV7-9 and TRBJ1-1; D remains unclear. There are 15 residues in the CDR3. V dropped 1 base and J dropped 0 bases, with 9 bases sitting between them. Germline V lookup: CDR1 SEHNR, CDR2 FQNEAQ (reference sequence).

This chain joins TRBV18 and TRBJ2-5; a possible D gene is TRBD1 (6 bases). This CDR3 has 14 residues. Germline V gives CDR1 KGHSH, CDR2 LQKENI. Trimming left V 6 bases short and J 5 bases short, with 16 bases between. CDR3 residues: CASSTPGEGETQYF. The CDR3 DNA is TGTGCCAGCTCCACGCCAGGGGAAGGCGAGACCCAGTACTTC.

The gene calls are TRBV15 and TRBJ2-3; D possibly matches TRBD1 or TRBD2 (5 bases each). This CDR3 has 17 residues. Germline lookup yields CDR1 LNHNV and CDR2 YYDKDF (reference sequence). Between the trimmed V and J ends, which lost 0 bases and 0 bases, there was a span of 13 bases. CDR3 bases: TGTGCCACCAGCAGAGAAGGGACGGAGACTAGCACAGATACGCAGTATTTT. It encodes CATSREGTETSTDTQYF.

V usage is TRBV7-9 and J usage is TRBJ2-1, with 9 bases aligning to TRBD2. The CDR3 has 16 residues. The trim removed 0 bases at V and 2 bases at J, leaving 2 bases unmatched. Germline CDR1 SEHNR, CDR2 FQNEAQ (reference sequence). CDR3 protein: CASSLALAGTYNEQFF. DNA of the CDR3: TGTGCCAGCAGCTTAGCGCTAGCGGGGACCTACAATGAGCAGTTCTTC.

The chain employs TRBV5-6 and TRBJ1-6; D is ambiguous. Germline V gives CDR1 SGHDT, CDR2 YYEEEE. The V end was cut by 1 base, the J end by 0 bases, with 8 bases between. The CDR3 is made up of 16 amino acids. CDR3 in amino acids: CASSLQDSSYNSPLHF. CDR3 nucleotides: TGTGCCAGCAGCTTGCAGGATAGCTCCTATAATTCACCCCTCCACTTT.

The chain links TRBV27 to TRBJ1-4, with a tentative D call TRBD1 (5 bases). CDR3 size: 13 residues. From germline, CDR1 is MNHEY and CDR2 SMNVEV (reference sequence). V gave up 3 bases and J gave up 6 bases, with 8 bases separating them. The CDR3 loop reads CASSFLRDEKLFF. The CDR3 region has the DNA TGTGCCAGCAGTTTCCTCAGGGATGAAAAACTGTTTTTT. Based on the CDR3 plus reference TRBV27 and TRBJ1-4, the full variable domain is EAQVTQNPRYLITVTGKKLTVTCSQNMNHEYMSWYRQDPGLGLRQIYYSMNVEVTDKGDVPEGYKVSRKEKRNFPLILESPSPNQTSLYFCASSFLRDEKLFFGSGTQLSVL.

The chain has TRBV18 and TRBJ1-3; no firm D call. V lost 2 bases, J lost 2 bases, and 13 bases lay in between. Per germline, CDR1 KGHSH and CDR2 LQKENI. CDR3 length: 16 amino acids. CDR3 sequence (DNA): TGTGCCAGCTCACCAATGACCGAAGGAACTGGAAACACCATATATTTT. It yields the protein CASSPMTEGTGNTIYF.

The chain couples TRBV4-1 to TRBJ2-7; D not certain. CDR1 is MGHRA and CDR2 is YSYEKL in the germline V gene. The CDR3 totals 14 residues. V shed 2 bases and J shed 4 bases, with 12 bases lying between them. CDR3 DNA: TGCGCCAGCAGCCAAAGGCAGGAGACTTACGAGCAGTACTTC. It yields the protein CASSQRQETYEQYF.

The genes are TRBV19 and TRBJ2-1, with 9 bases that match TRBD1. Germline CDR1 and CDR2: LNHDA and SQIVND (reference sequence). This CDR3 contains 16 residues. The junction had 12 bases not matched to a gene; V was cut back by 4 bases and J by 8 bases. DNA of the CDR3: TGTGCCAGTAGTACCCCGTCGGGACAGGGATTCTATGAGCAGTTCTTC. This gives the protein CASSTPSGQGFYEQFF.

V usage is TRBV13 and J usage is TRBJ2-3; 7 positions match TRBD2. The V segment lost 4 bases and the J segment 0 bases; nucleotides outside the gene matches: 4. The germline V gene has CDR1 PRHDT and CDR2 FYEKMQ (reference sequence). The CDR3 extends over 15 amino acids. The CDR3 DNA reads TGTGCCAGCAGCTCGGGACTAACAAGCACAGATACGCAGTATTTT. It specifies CASSSGLTSTDTQYF.

The chain has TRBV7-9 and TRBJ2-5; maybe TRBD2 (5 bases). The V gene's germline CDR1 is SEHNR and CDR2 FQNEAQ (reference sequence). Trimming took 2 bases from V and 5 from J, leaving 12 bases between them. This CDR3 contains 14 residues. CDR3 sequence (DNA): TGTGCCAGCAGCTTATCCGGGAACGGGGAGACCCAGTACTTC. Its protein is CASSLSGNGETQYF.

The rearrangement uses TRBV19 and TRBJ1-1; D ambiguous. The germline V and J ends were trimmed by 1 base and 4 bases, with 16 bases remaining between them. The CDR3 covers 16 residues. From germline, CDR1 is LNHDA and CDR2 SQIVND (reference sequence). The CDR3 loop reads CASSIGSPPLRTEAFF. The CDR3 nucleotides read TGTGCCAGTAGTATAGGGTCACCCCCTTTACGCACTGAAGCTTTCTTT.

The chain couples TRBV5-1 to TRBJ2-1, with 13 bases lining up with TRBD2. This CDR3 region has 17 residues. The V and J ends lost 4 bases and 5 bases, in that order; junction bases with no gene match: 9. Germline V gives CDR1 SGHRS, CDR2 YFSETQ. Here the CDR3 reads CASSPRGLAGVDNEQFF. Here the CDR3 DNA reads TGCGCCAGCAGCCCCCGTGGACTAGCGGGAGTCGACAATGAGCAGTTCTTC.

The chain has TRBV18 and TRBJ1-5, with D uncertain. The CDR3 has 15 amino acids. Trimming took 2 bases from V and 0 from J, leaving 8 bases between them. Germline loops: CDR1 KGHSH, CDR2 LQKENI. In DNA, the CDR3 is TGTGCCAGCTCACCAGACCACTATAGCAATCAGCCCCAGCATTTT. Protein product: CASSPDHYSNQPQHF.

The rearrangement uses TRBV28 and TRBJ2-7, with no clear D. The CDR3 is 13 residues long. CDR1 and CDR2 from the germline V gene are MDHEN and SYDVKM. V shed 3 bases and J shed 3 bases, with 9 bases lying between them. CDR3 nucleotides: TGTGCCAGCAGTTTTGGCAACAACTACGAGCAGTACTTC. It codes for CASSFGNNYEQYF.

This chain uses TRBV27 with TRBJ2-6, with D unclear. CDR3 size: 13 residues. Looked up from germline, CDR1 is MNHEY and CDR2 is SMNVEV (reference sequence). V gave up 5 bases and J gave up 4 bases, with 6 bases separating them. The CDR3 spells CASSELGANVLTF. CDR3 coding DNA: TGTGCCAGCAGTGAACTAGGGGCCAACGTCCTGACTTTC.

The chain links TRBV28 to TRBJ2-1, with D perhaps given as TRBD1 or TRBD2 (5 bases each). The germline V and J ends were trimmed by 8 bases and 5 bases, with 13 bases remaining between them. This CDR3 has 13 residues. CDR1 and CDR2 (germline): MDHEN, SYDVKM. The chain's CDR3 is CASYDEGNNEQFF. CDR3 bases: TGTGCCAGCTACGACGAGGGGAACAATGAGCAGTTCTTC.

The V and J genes are TRBV7-2 and TRBJ2-7; D may be TRBD2 (6 bases). Germline CDR1 and CDR2: SGHTA and FQGNSA. Trimming pared 1 base from V and 3 bases from J, leaving 22 bases between. CDR3 size: 18 residues. Here the CDR3 reads CASSLDFYGGEGYYEQYF. The CDR3 DNA reads TGTGCCAGCAGCTTAGATTTCTACGGGGGTGAGGGCTACTACGAGCAGTACTTC.

With regard to this clone: Other nucleotide sequences in the sample specify the same CDR3. The rearrangement links TRBV4-3 to TRBJ2-7, with unresolved D. The CDR3 has 15 amino acids. V lost 0 bases and J lost 0, with 9 bases in between. CDR1 and CDR2 from the germline V gene are LGHNA and YSLEER. The CDR3 sequence is CASSQDSGSSYEQYF. The CDR3 nucleotides read TGCGCCAGCAGCCAAGATTCAGGAAGCTCCTACGAGCAGTACTTC.

This chain connects TRBV7-2 to TRBJ2-3; 8 bases fit TRBD2. The germline V gene has CDR1 SGHTA and CDR2 FQGNSA. This CDR3 has 15 amino acids. Germline trimming cut 4 bases from V and 5 bases from J; bases unmatched to any gene: 8. CDR3 amino acids: CASSSSAGGKDTQYF. Here the CDR3 DNA reads TGTGCCAGCAGCTCCTCCGCGGGGGGAAAAGATACGCAGTATTTT.

This clone showed up just once. The chain links TRBV6-6 to TRBJ2-1; TRBD2 might be the D (5 bases). V shed 5 bases and J shed 5 bases, with 13 bases lying between them. CDR1 and CDR2 (germline): MNHNY, SVGAGI (reference sequence). CDR3 length equals 14 residues. The CDR3 region is CASSTGNINNEQFF. The CDR3 DNA follows: TGTGCCAGCAGTACGGGGAACATCAACAATGAGCAGTTCTTC.